This T cell receptor beta chain was sequenced during a study of CD8 T cells in ankylosing spondylitis. Concerning this clonotype: Its antigen is as yet unknown.

In making TCR beta libraries, quantitative 5'-RACE with molecular barcodes was used. TCRdb reprocessed the 5' RACE reads via MiXCR and lists one record per CDR3 protein. The data show 250,000 to 300,000 distinct CDR3 sequences, around 19% seen once. Points from the study as a whole: The authors reported significant enrichment of disease-linked clones in matched ankylosing spondylitis synovial fluid. Earlier reports found some motif variants in synovial fluid and blood in reactive arthritis. Among TCR beta sequences, a motif of roughly 8 highly homologous variants appeared characteristic of ankylosing spondylitis blood.

The germline CDR1 and CDR2 sequences are SQVTM and ANQGSEA. V was clipped by 2 bases and J by 5 bases, with 9 bases between them. The CDR3 is 12 amino acids. The gene calls are TRBV29-1 and TRBJ2-5, with D hard to call. Specimen: blood, either unsorted or a sorted T cell fraction (not recorded which). This TCR came from a male donor with ankylosing spondylitis or in good health (not recorded which). The CDR3 coding sequence is TGCAGCGTTGAACACCCTTACGAGACCCAGTACTTC. This gives the protein CSVEHPYETQYF. Supplemented by reference TRBV29-1 and TRBJ2-5, the full variable domain reads SAVISQKPSRDICQRGTSLTIQCQVDSQVTMMFWYRQQPGQSLTLIATANQGSEATYESGFVIDKFPISRPNLTFSTLTVSNMSPEDSSIYLCSVEHPYETQYFGPGTRLLVL.